The source of this TCR beta chain is a study of low-dose radiotherapy and immunotherapy resistance in tumors. Study as a whole: The study administered intravenous cyclophosphamide at 200 mg/m2 every two weeks, one day ahead of radiation and immunotherapy.

Germline CDR1 is SGHRS and CDR2 is YFSETQ. CDR3 length equals 15 residues. V was shortened by 0 bases and J by 2 bases, with 9 bases between the two germline ends. Alpha- and beta-chain coverage of first-strand cDNA came from TRAV- and TRBV-specific primers. The TCRs were subjected to amplification over 20 PCR cycles employing a constant-region primer in conjunction with a V-primer adapter. A single record per CDR3 protein comes from TCRdb applying MiXCR to the reads. The profile shows about 100,000 distinct CDR3 sequences, 20% to 25% of them singletons. Indicated time point: after trial treatment. Treatment noted: LDRT plus nivolumab, ipilimumab, low-dose cyclophosphamide and aspirin (RACIN trial).

The source was PBMCs, collected after low-dose radiotherapy plus immunotherapy. This chain joins TRBV5-1 and TRBJ2-1, with D possibly matching TRBD1 (5 bases). The TCR sequence derives from a male donor with prostate cancer. CDR3 region: CASSLGRGTYNEQFF. CDR3 DNA: TGCGCCAGCAGCTTGGGTAGGGGCACCTACAATGAGCAGTTCTTC.